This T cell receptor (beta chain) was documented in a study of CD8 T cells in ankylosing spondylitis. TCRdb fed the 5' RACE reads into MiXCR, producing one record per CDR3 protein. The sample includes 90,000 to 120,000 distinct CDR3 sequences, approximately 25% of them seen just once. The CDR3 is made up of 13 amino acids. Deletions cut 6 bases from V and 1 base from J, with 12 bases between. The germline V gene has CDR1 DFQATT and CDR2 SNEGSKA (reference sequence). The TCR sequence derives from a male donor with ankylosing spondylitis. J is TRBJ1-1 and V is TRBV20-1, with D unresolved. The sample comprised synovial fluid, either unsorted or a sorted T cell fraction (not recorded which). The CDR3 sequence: CSATAFQNTEAFF. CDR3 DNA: TGCAGTGCCACAGCCTTCCAGAACACTGAAGCTTTCTTT.